The source of this T cell receptor (beta chain) is a study of blood T cell repertoires in COVID-19. Study overall: COVID-19 samples, acute and convalescent, were from the United States, Italy and Spain. T cells, B-cell-depleted T cells, or PBMCs supplied cDNA or gDNA.

As originally analysed: The authors estimated nucleated cell counts from reference gene primer amplification. Generated by immunoSEQ multiplex PCR, the TCRdb table keeps only in-frame clones and is missing some. That table gives V, J and clone size, and the DNA gave D and trimming. The sample lists around 140,000 clones, 70% to 90% seen once, with around 2.5% in the top ten. The CDR3 loop spans 13 amino acids. In germline, CDR1 is SEHNR, CDR2 FQNEAQ (reference sequence). The V gene lost 4 bases and the J gene lost 2 bases, with 8 bases spanning the gap. This TCR derives from a human donor with acute or convalescent COVID-19. The donor label of this sample is uncertain. This chain uses TRBV7-9 with TRBJ1-2, with D tentatively TRBD1 (5 bases). Sample: peripheral blood. Written as DNA, the CDR3 is TGTGCCAGCAGCTGGGGGGGGAACTATGGCTACACCTTC. Its protein product is CASSWGGNYGYTF. Drawing the rest from reference TRBV7-9 and TRBJ1-2, the complete variable domain is DTGVSQNPRHKITKRGQNVTFRCDPISEHNRLYWYRQTLGQGPEFLTYFQNEAQLEKSRLLSDRFSAERPKGSFSTLEIQRTEQGDSAMYLCASSWGGNYGYTFGSGTRLTVV.